This T cell receptor (beta chain) was documented in a study of T cell repertoires in urothelial bladder cancer. Study details: The roughly 12 resected lesions were three cT0, three cTa, three cT1 and three cT2 or greater. Study-wide findings and caveats: Up to roughly 15% of carcinoma infiltrating lymphocytes belonged to one T-cell clone. Benign specimens had a median roughly 12% infiltrating lymphocyte percentage.

Only in-frame clones appear in the TCRdb table, and some are missing; sequencing was by immunoSEQ multiplex PCR. Of fewer than 15,000 clones listed, about 70% are singletons. About this clone: The antigen is unknown.

Trimming pared 3 bases from V and 1 base from J, leaving 7 bases between. The germline gives CDR1 SGHNT, CDR2 YYREEE (reference sequence). This CDR3 region has 13 residues. The clonotype comes from a human donor with urothelial carcinoma. Material: tumor-infiltrating cells from bladder cancer. The genes are TRBV5-4 and TRBJ2-5, with no clear D. In DNA, the CDR3 is TGTGCCAGCAGCTGGTCCACCCAAGAGACCCAGTACTTC. Translated, it gives CASSWSTQETQYF.